The 27 T cell receptor beta chains presented below share a single source sample, sequenced in a study of shared clonotypes between healthy human individuals. Sequencing used immunoSEQ multiplex PCR; TCRdb keeps in-frame clones, though not all of them. The sample shows about 2 million clones, about 95% of them seen only once. Material for sequencing was naive CD4+ T cells sorted from blood. Subset reported: CD45RA+ positively selected. These receptors all come from a man younger than 30 in good health.

The chain links TRBV6-1 to TRBJ2-7, with 8 bases lining up with TRBD2. The CDR3 is made up of 12 amino acids. Germline V lookup: CDR1 MNHNS, CDR2 SASEGT. V lost 9 bases and J lost 6; bases outside the gene matches: 7. The CDR3 bases are TGTGCCAGTCGGCGGGGGGCCGGCGAGCAGTACTTC. Amino acid sequence: CASRRGAGEQYF.

V is TRBV6-6 and J is TRBJ1-1; the match to TRBD1 covers 7 bases. The J segment lost 1 base and the V segment lost 6 bases, leaving 5 bases of the junction unmatched. The CDR3 contains 14 residues. The germline CDR1 and CDR2 sequences are MNHNY and SVGAGI (reference sequence). Written as DNA, the CDR3 is TGTGCCAGCAGGCTGACAGGGAAGAACACTGAAGCTTTCTTT. Its translation is CASRLTGKNTEAFF.

This chain uses TRBV29-1 with TRBJ2-5, with D unresolved. CDR1 and CDR2 (germline): SQVTM, ANQGSEA. V lost 4 bases and J lost 4, with 19 bases in between. The CDR3 totals 15 residues. CDR3 residues: CSVGGHRQVLETQYF. The CDR3 DNA reads TGCAGCGTTGGGGGTCACCGTCAAGTCCTAGAGACCCAGTACTTC.

This CDR3 is CASSLGFGAVNEQFF. The CDR3 coding sequence is TGTGCCAGCAGCTTAGGTTTCGGGGCTGTCAATGAGCAGTTCTTC. This chain connects TRBV7-9 to TRBJ2-1; D might be TRBD1 or TRBD2, each matching 5 bases. Germline V gives CDR1 SEHNR, CDR2 FQNEAQ (reference sequence). Trimming stripped 1 base from V and 6 bases from J, with 13 bases between. The CDR3 totals 15 residues.

DNA of the CDR3: TGTGCCAGCAGCGTAGACGACAGGGTAGGTCGGGAGACCCAGTACTTC. It encodes CASSVDDRVGRETQYF. The chain carries TRBV9 and TRBJ2-5; 7 positions agree with TRBD1. The junction had 10 bases not matched to a gene; V was cut back by 0 bases and J by 5 bases. The CDR3 has 16 amino acids. Germline V gene data show CDR1 as SGDLS and CDR2 as YYNGEE. Full variable domain (outside the CDR3, taken from reference TRBV9 and TRBJ2-5): DSGVTQTPKHLITATGQRVTLRCSPRSGDLSVYWYQQSLDQGLQFLIQYYNGEERAKGNILERFSAQQFPDLHSELNLSSLELGDSALYFCASSVDDRVGRETQYFGPGTRLLVL.

This clone was observed a single time. This chain links TRBV5-1 with TRBJ2-7, with 10 bases lining up with TRBD2. V was clipped by 1 base and J by 0 bases; unmatched bases: 4. CDR3 length: 16 residues. Germline V CDR1 and CDR2: SGHRS, YFSETQ. The CDR3 region has the DNA TGCGCCAGCAGCTTGTCACTAGCGGGAAGCTCCTACGAGCAGTACTTC. Its translation is CASSLSLAGSSYEQYF.

The V and J genes are TRBV6-7 and TRBJ2-5, with 8 bases identical to TRBD1. TRBV6-7 is an ORF for which the function is uncertain. This CDR3 has 15 amino acids. The junction had 8 bases not matched to a gene; V was cut back by 3 bases and J by 5 bases. The CDR3 DNA sequence: TGTGCCAGCAGTTATGAGGGACAGGCGGGCGAGACCCAGTACTTC. Protein: CASSYEGQAGETQYF.

The chain employs TRBV7-6 and TRBJ2-1, with no clear D. CDR3 length equals 11 residues. Germline V CDR1 and CDR2: SGHVS, FNYEAQ. Trimming removed 6 bases from V and 9 bases from J, with 9 bases in between. Here the CDR3 DNA reads TGTGCCAGCAGAATTCTAGGTGAGCAGTTCTTC. This codes for CASRILGEQFF.

V usage is TRBV7-9 and J usage is TRBJ2-7; D tentatively reads TRBD1 or TRBD2 (5 bases each). The CDR3 runs to 14 residues. Trimming pared 5 bases from V and 5 bases from J, leaving 16 bases between. The germline V gene has CDR1 SEHNR and CDR2 FQNEAQ (reference sequence). CDR3 DNA sequence: TGTGCCAGCAGCAGCGTTAGGGGACCCCACGAGCAGTACTTC. It codes for CASSSVRGPHEQYF.

The chain is built from TRBV5-6 and TRBJ2-5; tentatively, D is TRBD2 (6 bases). The CDR3 runs to 16 residues. Trimming removed 5 bases at V and 5 bases at J, with 22 bases between. The germline gives CDR1 SGHDT, CDR2 YYEEEE. The CDR3 DNA is TGTGCCAGCAGGGCGGGGACCGCTGCCCCTGGGGAGACCCAGTACTTC. This codes for CASRAGTAAPGETQYF.

The rearrangement joins TRBV2 to TRBJ1-4; D is unclear. This CDR3 contains 14 residues. Germline V gene sequence: CDR1 SNHLY, CDR2 FYNNEI. With 8 bases removed from V and 0 bases from J, the gap between germline ends came to 10 bases. CDR3 residues: CASGNSPTNEKLFF. CDR3 sequence (DNA): TGTGCCAGCGGAAACAGCCCAACTAATGAAAAACTGTTTTTT.

This sequence joins TRBV5-1 and TRBJ1-6; a weak D match, TRBD1 (6 bases). Between the trimmed V and J ends, which lost 1 base and 8 bases, there was a span of 7 bases. The length of the CDR3 is 13 residues. The V gene's germline CDR1 is SGHRS and CDR2 YFSETQ. The CDR3 nucleotides are TGCGCCAGCAGCTTGTACAGGGATTCACCCCTCCACTTT. Protein sequence: CASSLYRDSPLHF.

Regarding this clone: Additional DNA sequences in this sample encode the identical CDR3. V usage is TRBV28 and J usage is TRBJ2-5; D uncertain. CDR3 length: 12 residues. Trimming shortened V by 5 bases and J by 4 bases, and 8 bases separated the two germline ends. Per germline, CDR1 MDHEN and CDR2 SYDVKM. The CDR3 DNA sequence: TGTGCCAGCAGTCCCCCCGGAGAGACCCAGTACTTC. This translates into CASSPPGETQYF.

The gene calls are TRBV5-5 and TRBJ1-3; 7 positions agree with TRBD1. Germline V gene lookup returns CDR1 SGHKS and CDR2 YYEKEE (reference sequence). The J segment lost 0 bases and the V segment lost 4 bases, leaving 7 bases of the junction unmatched. There are 16 residues in the CDR3. The CDR3 region is CASSVNRGNSGNTIYF. In nucleotides, the CDR3 is TGTGCCAGCAGCGTAAACAGGGGAAACTCTGGAAACACCATATATTTT.

In this sample, this clone turned up once. The rearrangement joins TRBV20-1 to TRBJ2-3; 10 nucleotides line up with TRBD1. The CDR3 extends over 11 amino acids. Germline V lookup: CDR1 DFQATT, CDR2 SNEGSKA (reference sequence). V shed 3 bases and J 13 bases; nucleotides not matched to a gene: 4. The CDR3 region has the DNA TGCAGTGCTAGCCCCGGGACAGGGGAGTATTTT. It specifies CSASPGTGEYF.

V is TRBV7-9 and J is TRBJ2-7, with D unresolved. This CDR3 spans 12 amino acids. Trimming pared 4 bases from V and 3 bases from J, leaving 7 bases between. Per germline, CDR1 SEHNR and CDR2 FQNEAQ (reference sequence). CDR3 loop: CASSSADYEQYF. CDR3 nucleotide sequence: TGTGCCAGCAGCTCAGCAGACTACGAGCAGTACTTC.

The chain is built from TRBV7-9 and TRBJ1-4; 9 nucleotides agree with TRBD1. CDR3 length equals 16 residues. Per germline, CDR1 SEHNR and CDR2 FQNEAQ (reference sequence). V was clipped by 1 base and J by 8 bases; unmatched bases: 8. DNA for the CDR3: TGTGCCAGCAGCTTAGAAAGGACAGGGGTTGACGAAAAACTGTTTTTT. Encoded protein: CASSLERTGVDEKLFF.

The chain carries TRBV29-1 and TRBJ2-4; TRBD2 matches at 7 bases. Unmatched junction bases numbered 12, after V lost 8 bases and J lost 8 bases. CDR1 and CDR2 (germline): SQVTM, ANQGSEA. The CDR3 loop spans 13 amino acids. As DNA, the CDR3 is TGCAGCACGAGGACCCTTGGGAGGGACATTCAGTACTTC. This translates into CSTRTLGRDIQYF.

CDR3 nucleotide sequence: TGCGCCAGCAGCGCCCAGGTTGCTGGGGCCAACGTCCTGACTTTC. Protein sequence: CASSAQVAGANVLTF. J is TRBJ2-6 and V is TRBV5-1; D ambiguous. This CDR3 comprises 15 residues. V dropped 4 bases and J dropped 2 bases, with 10 bases sitting between them. Germline V gene sequence: CDR1 SGHRS, CDR2 YFSETQ.

V gene TRBV18 combines with J gene TRBJ2-5; unclear D gene. V was shortened by 3 bases and J by 5 bases, with 10 bases between the two germline ends. CDR1 and CDR2 from the germline V gene are KGHSH and LQKENI. There are 13 residues in the CDR3. DNA of the CDR3: TGTGCCAGCTCACCGTCAACCGGGGAGACCCAGTACTTC. Protein sequence: CASSPSTGETQYF.

This chain connects TRBV18 to TRBJ1-1; the D is unclear. V dropped 4 bases and J dropped 1 base, with 10 bases sitting between them. CDR3 length equals 14 residues. Germline V gene lookup returns CDR1 KGHSH and CDR2 LQKENI. The CDR3 loop reads CASSLGRQNTEAFF. CDR3 bases: TGTGCCAGCTCACTTGGACGGCAGAACACTGAAGCTTTCTTT.

Notes on this clone: With a much larger clone just one base away, this may be a read error. Different DNA sequences within this sample yield the same CDR3. The rearrangement links TRBV7-9 to TRBJ1-2; no clear D gene. The CDR3 spans 15 residues. CDR1 is SEHNR, CDR2 FQNEAQ, per germline (reference sequence). CDR3 DNA: TGCGCCAGCAGCTTATCAGGTCTACGGGACTATGGCTACACCTTC. Protein: CASSLSGLRDYGYTF.

This chain connects TRBV2 to TRBJ2-5; 10 nucleotides match TRBD2. CDR3 length: 14 amino acids. The V segment lost 7 bases and the J segment 5 bases; nucleotides outside the gene matches: 7. Germline V CDR1 and CDR2: SNHLY, FYNNEI. The CDR3, as DNA: TGTGCCAGCAATACGCTAGCGGGGGCTGAGACCCAGTACTTC. This sequence encodes CASNTLAGAETQYF.

The chain couples TRBV2 to TRBJ1-1; D ambiguous. The ends were cut back, 7 bases at V and 4 bases at J, with 22 bases in the middle. The germline V gene has CDR1 SNHLY and CDR2 FYNNEI. The CDR3 covers 16 residues. CDR3 DNA: TGTGCCAGCATCCCCCTTTATGCCGGAAAGGGCACTGAAGCTTTCTTT. This gives the protein CASIPLYAGKGTEAFF.

Concerning this clone itself: The same CDR3 is also encoded by other DNA sequences in this sample. The rearrangement links TRBV6-5 to TRBJ2-7; 7 bases are shared with TRBD1. Trimming removed 5 bases from V and 0 bases from J; junction bases left unmatched: 4. The CDR3 contains 14 residues. The germline V gene has CDR1 MNHEY and CDR2 SVGAGI. The CDR3 protein is CASSRGRSSYEQYF. The CDR3 nucleotides read TGTGCCAGCAGTAGGGGGCGCAGCTCCTACGAGCAGTACTTC.

The chain has TRBV6-6 and TRBJ2-7, with 12 bases identical to TRBD1. The CDR3 loop spans 16 amino acids. From germline, CDR1 is MNHNY and CDR2 SVGAGI (reference sequence). J gave up 6 bases and V 3 bases, and 9 bases lay outside the gene matches. In DNA, the CDR3 is TGTGCCAGCAGTTATGTTCCGGGACAGGGGGCCCCCGAGCAGTACTTC. Amino acids: CASSYVPGQGAPEQYF.

For this clone: Other DNA sequences in this sample translate to the same CDR3. The chain combines TRBV4-3 with TRBJ2-1; D is unresolved. The CDR3 has 13 amino acids. V gave up 0 bases and J gave up 4 bases, with 4 bases separating them. Germline CDR1 reads LGHNA; CDR2 reads YSLEER. This CDR3 is CASSQDQYNEQFF. The DNA of the CDR3 is TGCGCCAGCAGCCAAGACCAATACAATGAGCAGTTCTTC.